A single sample gave rise to the 22 T cell receptor beta chains below, sequenced in a study of blood T cell repertoires in COVID-19. The repertoire was sequenced with immunoSEQ multiplex PCR; TCRdb's copy has only in-frame clones and lacks some. The sample lists 430,000 or so clones; approximately 90% were seen once. The sample consisted of PBMCs or T cells enriched from blood (not recorded which). These receptors came from a woman aged 18-29 years who had been exposed to COVID-19.

The V call is TRBV6-5, the J call TRBJ2-7, with a tentative D call TRBD1 (6 bases). CDR1 is MNHEY and CDR2 is SVGAGI in the germline V gene. The CDR3 sequence is 11 residues long. The ends were cut back, 2 bases at V and 11 bases at J, with 10 bases in the middle. CDR3 sequence (DNA): TGTGCCAGCAGTTACCTACAGGGAGAGTACTTC. It codes for CASSYLQGEYF.

This clone was recorded once. The chain links TRBV28 to TRBJ2-1; 8 positions match TRBD1. The CDR3 runs to 16 residues. Germline-derived CDR1 and CDR2 are MDHEN and SYDVKM. Trimming cost V 2 bases and J 1 base; bases outside gene matches: 4. The CDR3, as DNA: TGTGCCAGCAGTTTAACGGGGACAGGATCCTACAATGAGCAGTTCTTC. It codes for CASSLTGTGSYNEQFF.

There are a few counts of this clone. The chain is built from TRBV4-3 and TRBJ2-3, with 11 bases aligning to TRBD2. The germline CDR1 and CDR2 sequences are LGHNA and YSLEER. The ends lost 1 base at V and 5 bases at J; junction bases unmatched: 11. There are 18 residues in the CDR3. The CDR3 DNA reads as TGCGCCAGCAGCCAAGCCTACATAGCGGGGGGGCCCCGAGATACGCAGTATTTT. This codes for CASSQAYIAGGPRDTQYF.

CDR3 amino acids: CASSRASSYEQYF. The DNA of the CDR3 is TGTGCCAGCAGCAGAGCCTCTTCATACGAGCAGTACTTC. V gene TRBV7-6 combines with J gene TRBJ2-7, with unresolved D. The V gene lost 5 bases and the J gene lost 4 bases, with 12 bases spanning the gap. The CDR3 totals 13 residues. CDR1 and CDR2 (germline): SGHVS, FNYEAQ.

V usage is TRBV7-8 and J usage is TRBJ2-3, with TRBD1 matching 8 bases. Germline V gene lookup returns CDR1 SGHVS and CDR2 FQNEAQ. V was pared by 5 bases and J by 11 bases, with 12 bases of the junction left unmatched. CDR3 length equals 14 residues. CDR3 sequence reads: CASSLDRGWGGQYF. CDR3 DNA sequence: TGTGCCAGCAGCCTTGACAGGGGTTGGGGTGGGCAGTATTTT.

The rearrangement joins TRBV19 to TRBJ2-1, with a weak D call TRBD1 (5 bases). The CDR3 spans 15 residues. Germline-derived CDR1 and CDR2 are LNHDA and SQIVND (reference sequence). V dropped 3 bases and J dropped 4 bases, with 13 bases sitting between them. CDR3 sequence (DNA): TGTGCCAGTAGTATGCCCTCAGGGCGATACAATGAGCAGTTCTTC. Residues: CASSMPSGRYNEQFF. Drawing the rest from reference TRBV19 and TRBJ2-1, the complete variable domain is DGGITQSPKYLFRKEGQNVTLSCEQNLNHDAMYWYRQDPGQGLRLIYYSQIVNDFQKGDIAEGYSVSREKKESFPLTVTSAQKNPTAFYLCASSMPSGRYNEQFFGPGTRLTVL.

This chain links TRBV19 with TRBJ2-2, with D possibly being TRBD2 (6 bases). In germline, CDR1 is LNHDA, CDR2 SQIVND (reference sequence). Trimming pared 3 bases from V and 7 bases from J, leaving 24 bases between. This CDR3 region has 18 residues. Here the CDR3 reads CASSMPLKPTSSNGELFF. CDR3 nucleotide sequence: TGTGCCAGTAGTATGCCACTAAAGCCTACTAGCTCAAACGGGGAGCTGTTTTTT.

The chain recombines TRBV7-2 with TRBJ2-2; 8 nucleotides agree with TRBD1. CDR1 and CDR2 (germline): SGHTA, FQGNSA. This CDR3 has 14 amino acids. Trimming cost V 5 bases and J 5 bases; bases outside gene matches: 4. CDR3 protein: CASSATGGTGELFF. CDR3 DNA: TGTGCCAGCAGCGCCACAGGGGGGACCGGGGAGCTGTTTTTT.

V is TRBV18 and J is TRBJ1-6; D perhaps matches TRBD1 (5 bases). This CDR3 comprises 14 residues. V was pared by 2 bases and J by 10 bases, with 12 bases between. The germline V gene encodes CDR1 KGHSH and CDR2 LQKENI. CDR3 sequence: CASSPETGRSPLHF. The CDR3 nucleotides are TGTGCCAGCTCACCAGAAACAGGAAGATCACCCCTCCACTTT.

This chain links TRBV9 with TRBJ1-3; perhaps TRBD1 as D (5 bases). V was clipped by 4 bases and J by 4 bases, with 15 bases between them. CDR3 length: 15 residues. Germline loops: CDR1 SGDLS, CDR2 YYNGEE. The CDR3 DNA follows: TGTGCCAGCAGCCCAGGATGGGGCCAAGGAAACACCATATATTTT. Translation: CASSPGWGQGNTIYF. The variable domain in full, with the rest retrieved from reference TRBV9 and TRBJ1-3, is DSGVTQTPKHLITATGQRVTLRCSPRSGDLSVYWYQQSLDQGLQFLIQYYNGEERAKGNILERFSAQQFPDLHSELNLSSLELGDSALYFCASSPGWGQGNTIYFGEGSWLTVV.

The genes are TRBV7-3 and TRBJ2-5; 8 nucleotides align to TRBD2. V shed 2 bases and J 1 base; nucleotides not matched to a gene: 3. Germline assignment: CDR1 SGHTA and CDR2 FQGTGA. This CDR3 has 15 amino acids. CDR3: CASSLAGGAQETQYF. In nucleotides, the CDR3 is TGTGCCAGCAGCTTAGCCGGGGGGGCCCAAGAGACCCAGTACTTC.

The rearrangement uses TRBV5-1 and TRBJ2-2, with 8 bases aligning to TRBD2. The CDR3 is made up of 15 amino acids. Germline V gene lookup returns CDR1 SGHRS and CDR2 YFSETQ. The V and J ends lost 4 bases and 6 bases, in that order; junction bases with no gene match: 8. In DNA form, the CDR3 reads TGCGCCAGCAGCCCCTCAACTAGCGGCTCCGGGGAGCTGTTTTTT. As protein: CASSPSTSGSGELFF.

The V and J genes are TRBV4-3 and TRBJ1-5; 8 bases are a match to TRBD1. CDR3 length: 18 amino acids. Trimming removed 1 base from V and 4 bases from J; junction bases left unmatched: 12. Germline-derived CDR1 and CDR2 are LGHNA and YSLEER. The CDR3 here is CASSQVLVGRGQNQPQHF. CDR3 sequence (DNA): TGCGCCAGCAGCCAAGTATTGGTAGGCAGGGGGCAGAATCAGCCCCAGCATTTT.

The chain uses TRBV5-6 and TRBJ2-3, with 10 positions matching TRBD2. This CDR3 is 15 amino acids long. Germline V gene lookup returns CDR1 SGHDT and CDR2 YYEEEE. V shed 5 bases, J shed 5 bases, and the junction held 8 bases outside the gene matches. CDR3 residues: CASSVLAGEGDTQYF. The CDR3 DNA reads as TGTGCCAGCAGTGTGCTAGCGGGAGAGGGAGATACGCAGTATTTT.

The chain couples TRBV7-8 to TRBJ1-1, with 12 bases aligning to TRBD1. Germline lookup yields CDR1 SGHVS and CDR2 FQNEAQ. With 3 bases clipped from V and 0 bases from J, the junction kept 11 bases outside the gene matches. The CDR3 length is 19 residues. The CDR3 protein is CASSLGTGGFRLVNTEAFF. The CDR3 DNA is TGTGCCAGCAGCTTGGGGACAGGGGGCTTCAGGCTGGTGAACACTGAAGCTTTCTTT.

This clone was counted a few times. V and J are TRBV28 and TRBJ1-5; D is unresolved. This CDR3 is 15 amino acids long. CDR1 is MDHEN and CDR2 is SYDVKM in the germline V gene. The germline V and J ends were trimmed by 7 bases and 4 bases, with 17 bases remaining between them. CDR3 residues: CASTLNPSGNQPQHF. Here the CDR3 DNA reads TGTGCCAGCACCCTGAACCCTAGCGGGAATCAGCCCCAGCATTTT.

V usage is TRBV5-1 and J usage is TRBJ1-4; possibly TRBD1 for D (6 bases). The CDR3 has 15 amino acids. Germline assignment: CDR1 SGHRS and CDR2 YFSETQ. The V and J ends lost 0 bases and 3 bases respectively, with 9 bases between them. The CDR3 is CASSLVGGPNEKLFF. The CDR3 DNA is TGCGCCAGCAGCTTGGTAGGGGGTCCTAATGAAAAACTGTTTTTT.

This clone was counted once. This chain uses TRBV7-2 with TRBJ2-1; tentative D call: TRBD1 (5 bases). V lost 3 bases and J lost 6, with 9 bases in between. Germline lookup yields CDR1 SGHTA and CDR2 FQGNSA. The length of the CDR3 is 13 residues. The CDR3 bases are TGTGCCAGCAGCTTGGGGCCGAGCAATGAGCAGTTCTTC. The encoded protein is CASSLGPSNEQFF.

The chain joins TRBV5-6 to TRBJ1-5; D uncertain. The germline V gene has CDR1 SGHDT and CDR2 YYEEEE. The V and J ends lost 4 bases and 7 bases respectively, with 12 bases between them. This CDR3 comprises 13 residues. The DNA for the CDR3 is TGTGCCAGCAGCCCGGGAACCAGACAGCCCCAGCATTTT. This encodes CASSPGTRQPQHF.

This rearrangement joins TRBV20-1 to TRBJ1-1, with D possibly TRBD1 on 6 matching bases. The CDR3 covers 13 residues. CDR1 and CDR2 from the germline V gene are DFQATT and SNEGSKA (reference sequence). Trimming cost V 3 bases and J 3 bases, with 11 bases left between them. CDR3 loop: CSASQGPDTEAFF. The CDR3 coding sequence is TGCAGTGCTAGTCAGGGGCCGGACACTGAAGCTTTCTTT.

The chain couples TRBV6-5 to TRBJ1-4; the D is unclear. CDR1 is MNHEY and CDR2 is SVGAGI in the germline V gene. This CDR3 region has 15 residues. Trimming removed 4 bases from V and 0 bases from J, with 9 bases in between. DNA of the CDR3: TGTGCCAGCAGTTTTGTCGCAGCAACTAATGAAAAACTGTTTTTT. This encodes CASSFVAATNEKLFF.

The rearrangement uses TRBV15 and TRBJ2-1; D not certain. Germline CDR1 and CDR2: LNHNV and YYDKDF (reference sequence). V was pared by 4 bases and J by 7 bases, with 11 bases between. The CDR3 runs 13 residues. CDR3 DNA sequence: TGTGCCACCAGCACCTTCGTCGGGAATGAGCAGTTCTTC. Translation gives CATSTFVGNEQFF.